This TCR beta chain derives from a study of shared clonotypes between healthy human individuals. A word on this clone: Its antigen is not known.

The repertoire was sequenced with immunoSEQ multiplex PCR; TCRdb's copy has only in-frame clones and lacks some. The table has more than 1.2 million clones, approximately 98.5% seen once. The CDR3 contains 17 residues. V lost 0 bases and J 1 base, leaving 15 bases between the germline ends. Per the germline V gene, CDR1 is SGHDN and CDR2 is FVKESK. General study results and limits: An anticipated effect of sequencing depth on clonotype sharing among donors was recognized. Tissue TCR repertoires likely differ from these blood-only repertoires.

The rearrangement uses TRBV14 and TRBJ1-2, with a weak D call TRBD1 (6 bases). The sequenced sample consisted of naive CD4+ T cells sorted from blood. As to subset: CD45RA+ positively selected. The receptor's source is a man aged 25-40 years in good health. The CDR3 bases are TGTGCCAGCAGCCAAGATGGAAGGACAGCCTATAACTATGGCTACACCTTC. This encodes CASSQDGRTAYNYGYTF.